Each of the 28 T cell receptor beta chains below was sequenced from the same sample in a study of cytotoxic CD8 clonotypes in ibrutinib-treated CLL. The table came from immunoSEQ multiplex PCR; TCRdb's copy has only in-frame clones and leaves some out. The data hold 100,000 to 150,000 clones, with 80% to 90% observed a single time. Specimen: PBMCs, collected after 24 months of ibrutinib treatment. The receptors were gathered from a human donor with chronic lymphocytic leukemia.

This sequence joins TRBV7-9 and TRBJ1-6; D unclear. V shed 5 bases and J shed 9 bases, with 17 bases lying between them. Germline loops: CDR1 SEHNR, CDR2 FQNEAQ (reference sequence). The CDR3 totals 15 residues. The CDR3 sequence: CASSHHRTLSSPLHF. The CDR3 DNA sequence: TGTGCCAGCAGCCACCACCGAACATTAAGTTCACCCCTCCACTTT.

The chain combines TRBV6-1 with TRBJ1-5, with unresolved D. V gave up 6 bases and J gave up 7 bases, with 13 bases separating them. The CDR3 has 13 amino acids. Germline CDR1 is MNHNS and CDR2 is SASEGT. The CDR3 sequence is CASSAQVKQPQHF. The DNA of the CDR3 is TGTGCCAGCAGCGCCCAGGTAAAACAGCCCCAGCATTTT.

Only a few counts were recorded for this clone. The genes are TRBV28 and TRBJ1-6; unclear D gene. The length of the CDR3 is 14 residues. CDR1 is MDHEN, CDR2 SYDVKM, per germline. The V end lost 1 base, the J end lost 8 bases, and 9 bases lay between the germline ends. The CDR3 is CASSLSVADSPLHF. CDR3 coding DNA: TGTGCCAGCAGTTTATCAGTTGCCGATTCACCCCTCCACTTT.

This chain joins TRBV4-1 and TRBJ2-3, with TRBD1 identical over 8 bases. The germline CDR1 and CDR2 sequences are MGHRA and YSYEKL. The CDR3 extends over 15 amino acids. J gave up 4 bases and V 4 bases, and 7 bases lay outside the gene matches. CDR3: CASSPRDRKADTQYF. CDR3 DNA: TGCGCCAGCAGCCCCCGGGACAGGAAAGCAGATACGCAGTATTTT.

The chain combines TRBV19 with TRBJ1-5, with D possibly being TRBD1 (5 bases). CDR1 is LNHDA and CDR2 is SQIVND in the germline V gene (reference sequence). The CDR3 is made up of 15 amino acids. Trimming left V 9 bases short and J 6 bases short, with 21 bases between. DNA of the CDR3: TGTGCCAGCGGAGGTCGGCAGGGTCTCGGTCAGCCCCAGCATTTT. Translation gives CASGGRQGLGQPQHF.

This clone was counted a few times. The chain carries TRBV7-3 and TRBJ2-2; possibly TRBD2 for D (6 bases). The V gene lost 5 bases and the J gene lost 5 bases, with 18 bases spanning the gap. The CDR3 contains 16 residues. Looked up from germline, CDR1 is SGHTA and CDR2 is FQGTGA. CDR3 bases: TGTGCCAGCAGCCCCATCCCTAGCGCCGGAACCGGGGAGCTGTTTTTT. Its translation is CASSPIPSAGTGELFF.

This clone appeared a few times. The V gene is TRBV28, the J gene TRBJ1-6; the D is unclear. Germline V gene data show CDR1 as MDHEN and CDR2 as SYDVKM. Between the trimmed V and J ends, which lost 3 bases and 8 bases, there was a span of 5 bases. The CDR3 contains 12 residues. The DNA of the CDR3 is TGTGCCAGCAGTTTTCTCCATTCACCCCTCCACTTT. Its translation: CASSFLHSPLHF.

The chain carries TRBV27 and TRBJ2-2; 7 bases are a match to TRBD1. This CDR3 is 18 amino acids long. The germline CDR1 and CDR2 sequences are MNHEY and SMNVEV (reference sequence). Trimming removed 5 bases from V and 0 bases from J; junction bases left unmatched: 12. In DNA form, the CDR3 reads TGTGCCAGCAGTCCTTACTATGACAGGGTTTCGAACACCGGGGAGCTGTTTTTT. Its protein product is CASSPYYDRVSNTGELFF.

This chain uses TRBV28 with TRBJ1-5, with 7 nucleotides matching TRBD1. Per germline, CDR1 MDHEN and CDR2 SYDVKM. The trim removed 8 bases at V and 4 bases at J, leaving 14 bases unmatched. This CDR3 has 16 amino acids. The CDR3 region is CASLIPDRAGNQPQHF. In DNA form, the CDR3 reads TGTGCCAGCCTCATACCAGACAGGGCTGGGAATCAGCCCCAGCATTTT.

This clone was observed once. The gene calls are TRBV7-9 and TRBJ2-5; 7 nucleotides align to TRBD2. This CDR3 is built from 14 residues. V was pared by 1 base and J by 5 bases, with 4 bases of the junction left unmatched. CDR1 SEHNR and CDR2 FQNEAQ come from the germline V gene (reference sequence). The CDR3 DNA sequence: TGTGCCAGCAGCTTAGACCGGGGGGTCGAGACCCAGTACTTC. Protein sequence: CASSLDRGVETQYF.

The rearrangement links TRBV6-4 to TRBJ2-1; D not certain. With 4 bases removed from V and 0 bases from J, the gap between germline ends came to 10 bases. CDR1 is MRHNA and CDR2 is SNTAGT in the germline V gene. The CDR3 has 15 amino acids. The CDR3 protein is CASSVGPSSYNEQFF. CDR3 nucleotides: TGTGCCAGCAGTGTGGGCCCTAGCTCCTACAATGAGCAGTTCTTC.

CDR3 loop: CASSSALGTSGAFF. CDR3 in DNA: TGTGCCAGCAGCTCGGCGCTCGGGACCTCGGGGGCTTTCTTT. The chain employs TRBV28 and TRBJ1-1; possible D gene TRBD1, 5 bases. Per germline, CDR1 MDHEN and CDR2 SYDVKM. V was pared by 6 bases and J by 11 bases, with 22 bases between. The CDR3 sequence is 14 residues long.

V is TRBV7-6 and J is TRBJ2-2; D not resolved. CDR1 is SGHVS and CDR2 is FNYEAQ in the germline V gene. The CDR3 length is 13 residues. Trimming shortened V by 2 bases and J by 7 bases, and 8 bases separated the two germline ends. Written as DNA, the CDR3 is TGTGCCAGCAGCTTATATTATGGCGGGGAGCTGTTTTTT. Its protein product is CASSLYYGGELFF.

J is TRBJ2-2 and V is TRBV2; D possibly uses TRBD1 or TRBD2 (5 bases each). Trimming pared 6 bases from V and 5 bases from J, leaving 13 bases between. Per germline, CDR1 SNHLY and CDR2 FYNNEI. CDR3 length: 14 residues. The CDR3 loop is CASRVRDVTGELFF. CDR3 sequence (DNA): TGTGCCAGCAGGGTTAGGGACGTTACCGGGGAGCTGTTTTTT.

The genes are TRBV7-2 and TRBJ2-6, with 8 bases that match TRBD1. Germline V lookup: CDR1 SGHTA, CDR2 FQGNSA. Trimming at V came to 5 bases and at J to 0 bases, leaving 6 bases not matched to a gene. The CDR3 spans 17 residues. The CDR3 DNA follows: TGTGCCAGCAGCCCAGGGGGCCGTAACTCTGGGGCCAACGTCCTGACTTTC. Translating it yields CASSPGGRNSGANVLTF. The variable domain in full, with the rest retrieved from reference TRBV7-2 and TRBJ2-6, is GAGVSQSPSNKVTEKGKDVELRCDPISGHTALYWYRQSLGQGLEFLIYFQGNSAPDKSGLPSDRFSAERTGGSVSTLTIQRTQQEDSAVYLCASSPGGRNSGANVLTFGAGSRLTVL.

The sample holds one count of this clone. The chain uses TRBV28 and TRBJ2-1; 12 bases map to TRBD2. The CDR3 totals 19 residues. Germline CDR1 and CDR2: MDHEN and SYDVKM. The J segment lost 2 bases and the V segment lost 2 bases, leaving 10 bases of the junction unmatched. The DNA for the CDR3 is TGTGCCAGCAGTTTAGGGCGGACTAGCGGGGCTCCCCCCTACAATGAGCAGTTCTTC. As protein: CASSLGRTSGAPPYNEQFF.

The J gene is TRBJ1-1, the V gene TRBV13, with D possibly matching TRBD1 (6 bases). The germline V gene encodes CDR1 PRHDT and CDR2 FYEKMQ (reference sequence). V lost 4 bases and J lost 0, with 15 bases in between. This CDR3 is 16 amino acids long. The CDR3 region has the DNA TGTGCCAGCAGCTCCGTACAGGGAAAGTTGAACACTGAAGCTTTCTTT. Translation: CASSSVQGKLNTEAFF.

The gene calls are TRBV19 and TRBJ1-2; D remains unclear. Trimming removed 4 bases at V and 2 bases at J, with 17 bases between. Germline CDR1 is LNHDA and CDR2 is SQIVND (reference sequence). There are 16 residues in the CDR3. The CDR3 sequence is CASSTSDPVRNYGYTF. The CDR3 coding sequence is TGTGCCAGTAGTACCTCGGACCCGGTCAGGAACTATGGCTACACCTTC.

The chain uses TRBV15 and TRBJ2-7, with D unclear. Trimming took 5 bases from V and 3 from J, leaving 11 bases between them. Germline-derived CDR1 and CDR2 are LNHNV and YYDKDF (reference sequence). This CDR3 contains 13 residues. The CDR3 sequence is CATSVNEDYEQYF. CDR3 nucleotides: TGTGCCACCAGCGTTAACGAGGACTACGAGCAGTACTTC.

The CDR3 loop reads CAWSGGRGANEQYF. As DNA, the CDR3 is TGTGCCTGGAGTGGGGGCAGGGGTGCTAACGAGCAGTACTTC. The chain employs TRBV30 and TRBJ2-7, with a weak D call TRBD1 (6 bases). This CDR3 is built from 14 residues. V lost 1 base to trimming and J lost 5 bases, with 15 bases between them. From germline, CDR1 is GTSNPN and CDR2 SVGIG (reference sequence).

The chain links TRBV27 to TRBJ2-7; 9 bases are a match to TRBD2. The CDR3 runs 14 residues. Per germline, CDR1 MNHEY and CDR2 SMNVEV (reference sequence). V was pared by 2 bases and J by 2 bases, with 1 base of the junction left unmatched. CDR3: CASSLVAGAYEQYF. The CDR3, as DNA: TGTGCCAGCAGTTTAGTAGCGGGGGCCTACGAGCAGTACTTC.

The CDR3 loop reads CAISRTGVDYEQYF. DNA for the CDR3: TGTGCCATCAGCCGGACAGGGGTGGACTACGAGCAGTACTTC. The rearrangement uses TRBV10-3 and TRBJ2-7; TRBD1 agrees at 9 bases. The length of the CDR3 is 14 residues. V gave up 6 bases and J gave up 3 bases; unmatched junction bases: 6. CDR1 is ENHRY, CDR2 SYGVKD, per germline.

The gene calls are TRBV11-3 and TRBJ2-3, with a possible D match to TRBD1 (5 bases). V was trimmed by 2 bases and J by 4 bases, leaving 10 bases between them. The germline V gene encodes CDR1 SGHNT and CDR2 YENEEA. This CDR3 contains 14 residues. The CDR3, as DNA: TGTGCCAGCAGCTTACAGGGATACTCAGATACGCAGTATTTT. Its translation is CASSLQGYSDTQYF.

The CDR3 region is CASSGSQETQYF. The DNA for the CDR3 is TGTGCCAGCAGCGGGTCCCAAGAGACCCAGTACTTC. V and J are TRBV7-2 and TRBJ2-5; no clear D. CDR3 size: 12 residues. Trimming shortened V by 5 bases and J by 1 base, and 5 bases separated the two germline ends. CDR1 and CDR2 (germline): SGHTA, FQGNSA.

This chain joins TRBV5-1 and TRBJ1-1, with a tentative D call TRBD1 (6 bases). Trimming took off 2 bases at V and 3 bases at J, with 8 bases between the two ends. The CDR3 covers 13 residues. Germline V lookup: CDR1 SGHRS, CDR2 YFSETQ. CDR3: CASSLQGDTEAFF. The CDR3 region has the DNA TGCGCCAGCAGCTTACAGGGAGACACTGAAGCTTTCTTT.

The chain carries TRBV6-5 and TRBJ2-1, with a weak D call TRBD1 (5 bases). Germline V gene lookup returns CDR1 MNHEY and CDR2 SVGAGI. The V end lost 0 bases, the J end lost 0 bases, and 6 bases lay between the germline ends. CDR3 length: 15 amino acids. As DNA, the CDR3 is TGTGCCAGCAGTTACTCGCAGGGCTCCTACAATGAGCAGTTCTTC. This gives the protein CASSYSQGSYNEQFF.

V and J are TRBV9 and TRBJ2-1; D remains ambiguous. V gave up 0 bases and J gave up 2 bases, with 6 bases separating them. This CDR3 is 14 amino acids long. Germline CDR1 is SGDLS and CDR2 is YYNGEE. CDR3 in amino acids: CASSVDTAYNEQFF. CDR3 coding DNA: TGTGCCAGCAGCGTAGATACAGCCTACAATGAGCAGTTCTTC. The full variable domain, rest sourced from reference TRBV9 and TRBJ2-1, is DSGVTQTPKHLITATGQRVTLRCSPRSGDLSVYWYQQSLDQGLQFLIQYYNGEERAKGNILERFSAQQFPDLHSELNLSSLELGDSALYFCASSVDTAYNEQFFGPGTRLTVL.

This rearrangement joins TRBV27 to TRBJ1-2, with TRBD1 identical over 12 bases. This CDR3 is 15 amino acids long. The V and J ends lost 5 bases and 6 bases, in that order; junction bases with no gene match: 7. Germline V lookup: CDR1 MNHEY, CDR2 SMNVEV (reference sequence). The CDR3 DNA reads TGTGCCAGCAGTCAACCCGGGACAGGGGGCGATGGCTACACCTTC. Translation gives CASSQPGTGGDGYTF.